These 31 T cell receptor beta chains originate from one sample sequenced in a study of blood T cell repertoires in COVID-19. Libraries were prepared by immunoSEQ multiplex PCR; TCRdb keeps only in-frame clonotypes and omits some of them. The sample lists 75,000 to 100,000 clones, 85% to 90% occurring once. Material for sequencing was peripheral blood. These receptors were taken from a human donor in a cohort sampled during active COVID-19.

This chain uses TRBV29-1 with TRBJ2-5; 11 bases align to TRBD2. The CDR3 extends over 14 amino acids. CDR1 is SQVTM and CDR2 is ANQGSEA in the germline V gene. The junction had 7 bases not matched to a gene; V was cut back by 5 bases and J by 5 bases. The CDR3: CSVRVAGGWETQYF. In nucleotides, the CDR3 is TGCAGCGTTCGGGTAGCGGGAGGGTGGGAGACCCAGTACTTC.

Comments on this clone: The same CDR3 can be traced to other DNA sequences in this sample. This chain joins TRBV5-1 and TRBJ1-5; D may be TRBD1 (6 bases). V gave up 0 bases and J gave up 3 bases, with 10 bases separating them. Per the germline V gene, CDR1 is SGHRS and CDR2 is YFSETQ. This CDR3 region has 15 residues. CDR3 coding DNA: TGCGCCAGCAGCTTGGGTACAGGGTTCAATCAGCCCCAGCATTTT. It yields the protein CASSLGTGFNQPQHF.

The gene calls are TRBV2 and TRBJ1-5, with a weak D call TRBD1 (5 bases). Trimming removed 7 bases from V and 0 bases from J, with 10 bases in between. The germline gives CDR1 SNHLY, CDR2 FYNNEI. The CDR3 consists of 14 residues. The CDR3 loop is CASNGALSNQPQHF. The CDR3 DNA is TGTGCCAGCAATGGGGCACTTAGCAATCAGCCCCAGCATTTT.

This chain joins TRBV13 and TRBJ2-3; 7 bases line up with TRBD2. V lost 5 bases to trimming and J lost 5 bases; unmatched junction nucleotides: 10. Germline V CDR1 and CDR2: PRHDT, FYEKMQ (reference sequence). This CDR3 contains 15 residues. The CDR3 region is CASSVRAGEVDTQYF. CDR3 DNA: TGTGCCAGCAGCGTCCGGGCGGGAGAGGTAGATACGCAGTATTTT.

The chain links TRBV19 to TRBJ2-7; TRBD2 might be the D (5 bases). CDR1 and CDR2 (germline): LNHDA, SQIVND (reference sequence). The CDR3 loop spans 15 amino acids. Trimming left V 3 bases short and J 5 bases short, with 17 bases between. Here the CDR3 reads CASSIPGGGQHEQYF. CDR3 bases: TGTGCCAGTAGTATCCCCGGTGGAGGTCAACACGAGCAGTACTTC. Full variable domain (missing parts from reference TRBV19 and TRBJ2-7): DGGITQSPKYLFRKEGQNVTLSCEQNLNHDAMYWYRQDPGQGLRLIYYSQIVNDFQKGDIAEGYSVSREKKESFPLTVTSAQKNPTAFYLCASSIPGGGQHEQYFGPGTRLTVT.

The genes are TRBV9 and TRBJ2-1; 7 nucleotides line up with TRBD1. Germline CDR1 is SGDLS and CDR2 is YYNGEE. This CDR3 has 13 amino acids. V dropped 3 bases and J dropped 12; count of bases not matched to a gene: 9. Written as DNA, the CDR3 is TGTGCCAGCAGCGGCCATACAGGGGCAGGGCAGTTCTTC. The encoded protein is CASSGHTGAGQFF.

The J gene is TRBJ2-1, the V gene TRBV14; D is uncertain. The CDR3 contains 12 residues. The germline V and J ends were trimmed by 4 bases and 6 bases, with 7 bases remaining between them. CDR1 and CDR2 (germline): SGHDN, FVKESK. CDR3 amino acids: CASSLSFNEQFF. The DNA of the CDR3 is TGTGCCAGCAGCCTGTCGTTCAATGAGCAGTTCTTC.

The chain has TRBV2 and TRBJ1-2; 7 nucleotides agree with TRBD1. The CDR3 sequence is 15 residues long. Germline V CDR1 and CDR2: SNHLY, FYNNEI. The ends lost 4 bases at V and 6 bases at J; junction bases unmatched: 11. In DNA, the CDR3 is TGTGCCAGCAGTGCCAAGAGACAGGGTAGGAATGGCTACACCTTC. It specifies CASSAKRQGRNGYTF.

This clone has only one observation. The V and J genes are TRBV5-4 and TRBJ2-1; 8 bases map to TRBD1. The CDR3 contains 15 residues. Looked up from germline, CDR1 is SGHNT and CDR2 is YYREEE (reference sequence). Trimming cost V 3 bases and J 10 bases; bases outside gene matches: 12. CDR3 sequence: CASSSAQGAAREQFF. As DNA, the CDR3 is TGTGCCAGCAGCTCGGCCCAGGGGGCGGCTAGGGAGCAGTTCTTC. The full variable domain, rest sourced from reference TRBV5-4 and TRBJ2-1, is ETGVTQSPTHLIKTRGQQVTLRCSSQSGHNTVSWYQQALGQGPQFIFQYYREEENGRGNFPPRFSGLQFPNYSSELNVNALELDDSALYLCASSSAQGAAREQFFGPGTRLTVL.

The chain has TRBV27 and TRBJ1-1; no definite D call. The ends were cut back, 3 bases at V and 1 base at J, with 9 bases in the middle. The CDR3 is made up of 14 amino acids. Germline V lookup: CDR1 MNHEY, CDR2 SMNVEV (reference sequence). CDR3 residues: CASSLYAANTEAFF. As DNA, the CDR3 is TGTGCCAGCAGTTTGTACGCGGCGAACACTGAAGCTTTCTTT.

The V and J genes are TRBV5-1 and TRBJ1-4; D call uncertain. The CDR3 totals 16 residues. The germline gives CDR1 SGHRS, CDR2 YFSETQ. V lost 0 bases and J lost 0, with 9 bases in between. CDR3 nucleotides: TGCGCCAGCAGCTTGGCCCCCAGTCCAACTAATGAAAAACTGTTTTTT. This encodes CASSLAPSPTNEKLFF.

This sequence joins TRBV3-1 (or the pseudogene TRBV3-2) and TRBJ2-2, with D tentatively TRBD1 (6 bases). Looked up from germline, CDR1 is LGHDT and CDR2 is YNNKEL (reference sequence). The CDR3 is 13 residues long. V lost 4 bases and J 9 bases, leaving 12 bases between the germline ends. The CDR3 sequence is CASSPQGRRELFF. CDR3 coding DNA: TGTGCCAGCAGCCCACAGGGTCGACGGGAGCTGTTTTTT.

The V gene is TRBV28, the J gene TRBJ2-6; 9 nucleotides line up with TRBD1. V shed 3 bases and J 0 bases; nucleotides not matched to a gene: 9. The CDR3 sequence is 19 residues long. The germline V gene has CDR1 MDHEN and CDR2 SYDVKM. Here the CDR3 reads CASSFLAGTGSSGANVLTF. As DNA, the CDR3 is TGTGCCAGCAGTTTTCTTGCCGGGACAGGGAGCTCTGGGGCCAACGTCCTGACTTTC.

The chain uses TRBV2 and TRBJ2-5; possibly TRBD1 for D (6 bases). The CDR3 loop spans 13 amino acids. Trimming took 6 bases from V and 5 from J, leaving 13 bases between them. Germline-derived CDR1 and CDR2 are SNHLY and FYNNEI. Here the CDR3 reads CASSRDRFETQYF. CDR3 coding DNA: TGTGCCAGCAGCAGAGACAGGTTTGAGACCCAGTACTTC.

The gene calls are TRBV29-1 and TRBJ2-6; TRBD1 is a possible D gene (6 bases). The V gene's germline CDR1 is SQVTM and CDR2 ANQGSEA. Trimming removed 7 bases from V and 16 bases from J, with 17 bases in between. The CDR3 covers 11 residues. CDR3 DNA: TGCAGCGCTGGGGCTGGACAGTTTCTGACTTTC. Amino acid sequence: CSAGAGQFLTF.

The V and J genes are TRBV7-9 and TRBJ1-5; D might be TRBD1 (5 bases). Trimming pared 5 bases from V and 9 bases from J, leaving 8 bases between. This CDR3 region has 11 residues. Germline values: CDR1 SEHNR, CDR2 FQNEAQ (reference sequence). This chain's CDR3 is CASSGGGPQHF. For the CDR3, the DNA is TGTGCCAGCAGCGGGGGGGGGCCCCAGCATTTT.

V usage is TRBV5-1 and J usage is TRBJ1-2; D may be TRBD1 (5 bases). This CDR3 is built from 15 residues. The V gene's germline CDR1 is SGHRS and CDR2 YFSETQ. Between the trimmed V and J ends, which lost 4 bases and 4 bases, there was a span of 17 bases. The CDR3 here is CASSPWGGATYGYTF. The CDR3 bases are TGCGCCAGCAGCCCATGGGGAGGGGCTACCTATGGCTACACCTTC.

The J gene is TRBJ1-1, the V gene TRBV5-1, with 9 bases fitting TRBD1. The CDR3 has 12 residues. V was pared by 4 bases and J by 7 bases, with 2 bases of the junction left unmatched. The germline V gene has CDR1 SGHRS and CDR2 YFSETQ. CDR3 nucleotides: TGCGCCAGCAGCGAGGACAGGGGTGAAGCTTTCTTT. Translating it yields CASSEDRGEAFF.

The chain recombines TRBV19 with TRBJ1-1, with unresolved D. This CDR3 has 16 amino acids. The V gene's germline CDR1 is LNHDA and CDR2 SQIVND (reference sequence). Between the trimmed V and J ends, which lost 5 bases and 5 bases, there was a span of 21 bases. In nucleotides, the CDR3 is TGTGCCAGTAGTGCCGCGGGGTATCGGAGAAAAACTGAAGCTTTCTTT. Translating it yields CASSAAGYRRKTEAFF.

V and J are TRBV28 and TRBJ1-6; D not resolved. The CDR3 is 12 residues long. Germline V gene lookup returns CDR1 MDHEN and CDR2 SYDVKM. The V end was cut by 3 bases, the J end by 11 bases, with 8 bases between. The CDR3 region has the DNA TGTGCCAGCAGTTTTATCGGGACACCCCTCCACTTT. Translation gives CASSFIGTPLHF.

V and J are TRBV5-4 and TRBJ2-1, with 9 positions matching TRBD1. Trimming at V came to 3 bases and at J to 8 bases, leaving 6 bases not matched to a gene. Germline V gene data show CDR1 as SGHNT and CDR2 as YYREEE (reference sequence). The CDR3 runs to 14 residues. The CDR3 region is CASSSRDRVHEQFF. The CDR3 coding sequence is TGTGCCAGCAGCTCCCGGGACAGGGTCCATGAGCAGTTCTTC.

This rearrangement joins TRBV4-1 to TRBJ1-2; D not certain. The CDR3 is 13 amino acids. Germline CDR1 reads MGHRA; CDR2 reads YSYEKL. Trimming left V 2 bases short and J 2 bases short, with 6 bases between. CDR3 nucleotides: TGCGCCAGCAGCCAAACAGAGAACTATGGCTACACCTTC. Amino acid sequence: CASSQTENYGYTF.

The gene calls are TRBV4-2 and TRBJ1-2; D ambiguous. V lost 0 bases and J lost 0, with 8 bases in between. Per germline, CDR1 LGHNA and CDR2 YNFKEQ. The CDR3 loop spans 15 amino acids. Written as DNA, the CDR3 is TGTGCCAGCAGCCAAGACTCCACTACTAACTATGGCTACACCTTC. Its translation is CASSQDSTTNYGYTF.

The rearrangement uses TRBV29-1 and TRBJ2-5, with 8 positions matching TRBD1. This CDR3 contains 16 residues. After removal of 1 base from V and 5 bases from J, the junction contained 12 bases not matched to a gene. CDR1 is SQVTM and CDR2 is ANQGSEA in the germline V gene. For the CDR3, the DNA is TGCAGCGTTGAAGGCGGACAGGGAGGCTATCAGGAGACCCAGTACTTC. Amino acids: CSVEGGQGGYQETQYF.

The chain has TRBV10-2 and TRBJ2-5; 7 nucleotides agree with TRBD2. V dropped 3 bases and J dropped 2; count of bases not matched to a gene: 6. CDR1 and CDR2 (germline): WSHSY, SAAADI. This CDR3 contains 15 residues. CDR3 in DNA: TGCGCCAGCAGTGACCTCACTAGCGAACAAGAGACCCAGTACTTC. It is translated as CASSDLTSEQETQYF.

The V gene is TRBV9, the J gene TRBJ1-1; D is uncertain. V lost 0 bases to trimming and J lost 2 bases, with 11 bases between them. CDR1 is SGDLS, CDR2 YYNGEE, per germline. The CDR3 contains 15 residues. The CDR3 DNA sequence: TGTGCCAGCAGCGTAGTGGGGAGTGTAAACACTGAAGCTTTCTTT. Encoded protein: CASSVVGSVNTEAFF.

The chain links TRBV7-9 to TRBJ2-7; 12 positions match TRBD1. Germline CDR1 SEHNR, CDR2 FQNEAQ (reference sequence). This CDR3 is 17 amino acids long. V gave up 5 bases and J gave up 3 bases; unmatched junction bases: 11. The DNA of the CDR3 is TGTGCCAGCAGCCCCCGGGGGACAGGGGGCGCTGGCTACGAGCAGTACTTC. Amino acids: CASSPRGTGGAGYEQYF.

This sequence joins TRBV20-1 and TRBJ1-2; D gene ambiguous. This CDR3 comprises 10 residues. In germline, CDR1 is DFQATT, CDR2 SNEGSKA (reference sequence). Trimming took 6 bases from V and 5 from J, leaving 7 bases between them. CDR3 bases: TGCAGTGCGGAGGGATATGGCTACACCTTC. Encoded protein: CSAEGYGYTF.

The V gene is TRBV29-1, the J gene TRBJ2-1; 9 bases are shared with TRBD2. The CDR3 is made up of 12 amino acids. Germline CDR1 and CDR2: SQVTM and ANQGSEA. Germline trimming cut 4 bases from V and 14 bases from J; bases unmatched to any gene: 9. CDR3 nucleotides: TGCAGCGTTGTGACTAGCGGCCTTACGGAGTTCTTC. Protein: CSVVTSGLTEFF.

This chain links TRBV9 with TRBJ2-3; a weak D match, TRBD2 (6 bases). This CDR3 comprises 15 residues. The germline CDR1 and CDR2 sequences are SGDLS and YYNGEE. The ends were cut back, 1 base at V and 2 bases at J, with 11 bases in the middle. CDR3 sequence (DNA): TGTGCCAGCAGCGTATCGTGGGGGGACACAGATACGCAGTATTTT. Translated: CASSVSWGDTDTQYF. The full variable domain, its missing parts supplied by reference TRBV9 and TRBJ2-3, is DSGVTQTPKHLITATGQRVTLRCSPRSGDLSVYWYQQSLDQGLQFLIQYYNGEERAKGNILERFSAQQFPDLHSELNLSSLELGDSALYFCASSVSWGDTDTQYFGPGTRLTVL.

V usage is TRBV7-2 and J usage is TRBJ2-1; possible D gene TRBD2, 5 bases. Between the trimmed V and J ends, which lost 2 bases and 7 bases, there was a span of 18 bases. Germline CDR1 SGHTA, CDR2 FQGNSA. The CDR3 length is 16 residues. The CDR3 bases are TGTGCCAGCAGCTTAATAGGCGGGCCCTCGCCGAATGAGCAGTTCTTC. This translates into CASSLIGGPSPNEQFF.